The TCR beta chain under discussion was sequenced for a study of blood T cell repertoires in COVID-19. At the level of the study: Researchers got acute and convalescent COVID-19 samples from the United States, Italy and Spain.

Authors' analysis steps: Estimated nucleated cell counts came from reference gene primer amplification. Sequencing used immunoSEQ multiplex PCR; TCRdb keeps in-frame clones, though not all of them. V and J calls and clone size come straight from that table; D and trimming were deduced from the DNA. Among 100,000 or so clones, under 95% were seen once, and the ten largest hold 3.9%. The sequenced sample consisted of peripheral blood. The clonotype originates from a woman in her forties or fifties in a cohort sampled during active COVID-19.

CDR3 amino acids: CASSQGTGGAEQYF. CDR3 nucleotide sequence: TGCGCCAGCAGCCAGGGGACAGGGGGCGCCGAGCAGTACTTC. The chain joins TRBV4-1 to TRBJ2-7; the match to TRBD1 covers 12 bases. The germline gives CDR1 MGHRA, CDR2 YSYEKL. Losses at the gene ends were 3 bases for V and 6 bases for J; bases not matched to a gene: 3. CDR3 length: 14 residues.